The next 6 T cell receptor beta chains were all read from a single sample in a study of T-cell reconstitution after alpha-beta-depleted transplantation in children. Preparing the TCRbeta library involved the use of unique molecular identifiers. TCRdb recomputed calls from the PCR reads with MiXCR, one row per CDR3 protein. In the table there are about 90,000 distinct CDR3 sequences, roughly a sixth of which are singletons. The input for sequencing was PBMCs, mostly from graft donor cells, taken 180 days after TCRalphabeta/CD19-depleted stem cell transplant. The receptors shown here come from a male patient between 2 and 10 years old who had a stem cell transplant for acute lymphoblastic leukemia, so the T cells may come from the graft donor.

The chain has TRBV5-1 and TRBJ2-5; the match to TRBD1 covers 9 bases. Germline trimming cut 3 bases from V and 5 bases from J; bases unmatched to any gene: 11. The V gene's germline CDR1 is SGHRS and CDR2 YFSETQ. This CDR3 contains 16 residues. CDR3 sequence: CASSSEIQGAGETQYF. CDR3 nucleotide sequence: TGCGCCAGCAGCTCAGAAATACAGGGGGCCGGGGAGACCCAGTACTTC.

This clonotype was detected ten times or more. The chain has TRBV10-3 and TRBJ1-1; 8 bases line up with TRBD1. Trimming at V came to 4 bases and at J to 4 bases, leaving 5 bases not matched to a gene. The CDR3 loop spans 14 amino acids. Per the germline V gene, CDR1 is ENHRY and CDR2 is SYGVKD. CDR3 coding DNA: TGTGCCATCAGTGCCGACAGGGGATCCACTGAAGCTTTCTTT. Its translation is CAISADRGSTEAFF.

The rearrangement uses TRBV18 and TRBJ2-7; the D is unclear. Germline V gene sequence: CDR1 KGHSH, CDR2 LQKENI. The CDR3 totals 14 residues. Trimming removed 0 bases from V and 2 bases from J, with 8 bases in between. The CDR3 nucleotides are TGTGCCAGCTCACCACCGGGCCAGACCTACGAGCAGTACTTC. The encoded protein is CASSPPGQTYEQYF.

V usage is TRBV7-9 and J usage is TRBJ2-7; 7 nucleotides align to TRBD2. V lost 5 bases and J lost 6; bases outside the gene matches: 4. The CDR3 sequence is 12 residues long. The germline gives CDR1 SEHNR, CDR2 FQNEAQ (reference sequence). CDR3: CASSAWGGEQYF. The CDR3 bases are TGTGCCAGCAGCGCCTGGGGGGGCGAGCAGTACTTC.

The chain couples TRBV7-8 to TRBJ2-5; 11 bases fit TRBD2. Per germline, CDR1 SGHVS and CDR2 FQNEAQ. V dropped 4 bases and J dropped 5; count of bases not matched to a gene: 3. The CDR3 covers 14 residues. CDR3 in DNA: TGTGCCAGCAGCTCCCTAGCGGGGGGTGAGACCCAGTACTTC. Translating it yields CASSSLAGGETQYF.

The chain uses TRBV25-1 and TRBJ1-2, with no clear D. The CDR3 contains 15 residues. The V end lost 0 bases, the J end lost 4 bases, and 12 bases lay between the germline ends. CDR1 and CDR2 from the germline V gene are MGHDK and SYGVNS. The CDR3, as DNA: TGTGCCAGCAGTGAATATGGCGAAAGGGTCTATGGCTACACCTTC. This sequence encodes CASSEYGERVYGYTF.